A selection of T cell receptor beta chains follows, all from one sample in a study of beta chain features in type 1 diabetes. Using immunoSEQ multiplex PCR, the repertoire was profiled, and TCRdb retains in-frame clones only, with some absent. The table has about 350,000 clones, around 19% seen once. Sequencing was performed on naive CD4+ T cells from blood. The source is a woman younger than 35 in good health. The CDR3 runs from the conserved cysteine through the conserved F or W. D genes are given only for firm matches. A row's size may be missing; if present it is once, few, many or a size class.

clone size	V gene	J gene	D gene	CDR3 protein	CDR3 DNA
NA	TRBV6-5	TRBJ1-1	NA	CASSSLERARTEAFF	TGTGCCAGCAGTTCCCTCGAGAGGGCGCGGACTGAAGCTTTCTTT
few	TRBV9	TRBJ2-1	NA	CASSATWSEQFF	TGTGCCAGCAGCGCCACTTGGTCCGAGCAGTTCTTC
NA	TRBV12-5	TRBJ1-2	TRBD1	CASGLGQGRGYTF	TGTGCTAGTGGTTTGGGACAGGGACGTGGCTACACCTTC
few	TRBV19	TRBJ2-4	NA	CASSGDRAKNIQYF	TGTGCCAGTAGCGGCGACAGGGCCAAAAACATTCAGTACTTC
NA	TRBV7-2	TRBJ2-1	TRBD2	CASSPRLASIPYNEQFF	TGTGCCAGCAGCCCCAGACTAGCCTCAATACCTTACAATGAGCAGTTCTTC
NA	TRBV2	TRBJ2-3	NA	CASSEESTDTQYF	TGTGCCAGCAGTGAGGAGTCGACAGATACGCAGTATTTT
few	TRBV30	TRBJ1-1	NA	CAWDLTGNTEAFF	TGTGCCTGGGACCTGACAGGGAACACTGAAGCTTTCTTT
NA	TRBV4-2	TRBJ1-2	NA	CASSQEIDFSYGYTF	TGTGCCAGCAGCCAAGAGATAGACTTCTCCTATGGCTACACCTTC
NA	TRBV12-5	TRBJ2-7	NA	CASGFTPVREEDTVYF	TGTGCTAGTGGTTTCACACCCGTGCGTGAAGAGGACACCGTGTACTTC
NA	TRBV5-1	TRBJ1-1	NA	CASLGQPNTEAFF	TGCGCCAGCCTCGGACAGCCGAACACTGAAGCTTTCTTT
NA	TRBV2	TRBJ2-5	NA	CASSEGGRQETQYF	TGTGCCAGCAGTGAAGGTGGCAGACAAGAGACCCAGTACTTC
NA	TRBV4-3	TRBJ2-5	TRBD2	CASSQDGRGAGETQYF	TGCGCCAGCAGCCAAGATGGGCGGGGGGCAGGAGAGACCCAGTACTTC
NA	TRBV11-3	TRBJ2-2	NA	CASSLSGSNTGELFF	TGTGCCAGCAGCTTATCGGGATCGAACACCGGGGAGCTGTTTTTT
NA	TRBV30	TRBJ1-2	TRBD1	CAWTGGVGYTF	TGTGCCTGGACAGGGGGCGTAGGCTACACCTTC
few	TRBV5-6	TRBJ2-1	TRBD2	CASSLKLARRGEQFF	TGTGCCAGCAGCTTGAAACTAGCGAGGAGAGGTGAGCAGTTCTTC
NA	TRBV4-1	TRBJ1-2	NA	CASSQDLDSHYGYTF	TGCGCCAGCAGCCAAGATCTTGACAGCCACTATGGCTACACCTTC
NA	TRBV14	TRBJ2-7	NA	CASSQDQTAREYF	TGTGCCAGCAGCCAAGACCAGACAGCAAGAGAGTACTTC